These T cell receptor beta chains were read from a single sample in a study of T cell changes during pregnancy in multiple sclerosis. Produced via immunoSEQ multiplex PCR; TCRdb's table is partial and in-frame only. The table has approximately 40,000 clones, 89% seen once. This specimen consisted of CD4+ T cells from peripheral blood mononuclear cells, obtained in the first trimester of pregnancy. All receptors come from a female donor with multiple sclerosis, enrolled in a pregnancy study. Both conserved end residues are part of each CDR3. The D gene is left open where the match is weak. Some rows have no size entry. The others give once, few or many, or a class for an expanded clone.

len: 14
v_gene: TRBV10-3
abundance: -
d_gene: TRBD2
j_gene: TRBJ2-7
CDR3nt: TGTGCCATCAGACTGCGGGAGAGCTCCAGCGAGCAGTACTTC
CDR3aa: CAIRLRESSSEQYF

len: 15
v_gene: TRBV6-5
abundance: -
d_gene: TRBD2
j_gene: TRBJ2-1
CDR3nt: TGTGCCAGCAGTTCACTAGCGGGGCCCTACAATGAGCAGTTCTTC
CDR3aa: CASSSLAGPYNEQFF

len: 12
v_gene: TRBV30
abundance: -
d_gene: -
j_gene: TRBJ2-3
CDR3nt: TGTGCCTGGAGTATAGAAGCGAATACGCAGTATTTT
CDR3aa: CAWSIEANTQYF

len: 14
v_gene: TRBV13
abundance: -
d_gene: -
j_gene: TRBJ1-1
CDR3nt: TGTGCCAGCACCTGGGGACACCCGAACACTGAAGCTTTCTTT
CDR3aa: CASTWGHPNTEAFF

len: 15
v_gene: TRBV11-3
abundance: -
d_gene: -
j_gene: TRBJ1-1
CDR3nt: TGTGCCAGCAGCCCTTCCGAAGGAGTGAACACTGAAGCTTTCTTT
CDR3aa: CASSPSEGVNTEAFF

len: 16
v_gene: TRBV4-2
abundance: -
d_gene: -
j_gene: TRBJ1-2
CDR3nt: TGTGCCAGCAGCCCCCGCGCCGCCAGGGATAACTATGGCTACACCTTC
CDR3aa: CASSPRAARDNYGYTF

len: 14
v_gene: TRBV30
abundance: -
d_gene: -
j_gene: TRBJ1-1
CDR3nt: TGTGCCTGGAGTCTTGGACACGAGAACACTGAAGCTTTCTTT
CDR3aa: CAWSLGHENTEAFF

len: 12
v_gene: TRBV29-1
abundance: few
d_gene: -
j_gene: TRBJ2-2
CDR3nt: TGCAGCGTGGGACAGCGGGCCGGGGAGCTGTTTTTT
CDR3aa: CSVGQRAGELFF

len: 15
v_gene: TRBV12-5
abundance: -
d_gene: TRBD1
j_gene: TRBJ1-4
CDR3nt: TGTGCTAGTGGACCCGGGACAGCGTATAATGAAAAACTGTTTTTT
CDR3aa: CASGPGTAYNEKLFF

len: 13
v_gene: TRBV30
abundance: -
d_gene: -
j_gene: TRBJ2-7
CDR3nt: TGTGCCTGGAGTATGGGACATTCCTACGAGCAGTACTTC
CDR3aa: CAWSMGHSYEQYF

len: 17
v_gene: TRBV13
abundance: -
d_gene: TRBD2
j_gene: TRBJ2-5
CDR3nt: TGTGCCAGCAGCTTAGGGGCTGTGCGGGGGGGCCAAGAGACCCAGTACTTC
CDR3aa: CASSLGAVRGGQETQYF

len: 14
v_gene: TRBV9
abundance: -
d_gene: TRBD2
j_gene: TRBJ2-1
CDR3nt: TGTGCCAGCACCAGACTAGCGGGAGTCTCTGAGCAGTTCTTC
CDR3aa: CASTRLAGVSEQFF

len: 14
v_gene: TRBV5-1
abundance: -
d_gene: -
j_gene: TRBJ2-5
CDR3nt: TGCGCCAGCAGCTTGGCAGGAAGCCAAGAGACCCAGTACTTC
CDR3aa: CASSLAGSQETQYF

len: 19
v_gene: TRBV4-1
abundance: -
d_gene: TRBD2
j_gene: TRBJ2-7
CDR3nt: TGCGCCAGCAGCCAAGATTCGGAGCGGCTAGCGGGAATAAAATACGAGCAGTACTTC
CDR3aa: CASSQDSERLAGIKYEQYF